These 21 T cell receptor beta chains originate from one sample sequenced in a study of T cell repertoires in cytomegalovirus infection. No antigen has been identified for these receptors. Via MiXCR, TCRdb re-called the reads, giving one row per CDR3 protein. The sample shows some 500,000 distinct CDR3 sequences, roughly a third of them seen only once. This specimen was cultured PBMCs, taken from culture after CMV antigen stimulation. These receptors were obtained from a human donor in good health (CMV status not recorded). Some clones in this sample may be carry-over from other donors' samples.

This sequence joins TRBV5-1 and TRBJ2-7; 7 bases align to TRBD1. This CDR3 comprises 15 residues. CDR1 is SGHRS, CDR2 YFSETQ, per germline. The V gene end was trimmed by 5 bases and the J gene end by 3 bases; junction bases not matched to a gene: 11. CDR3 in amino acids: CASSRTGFKNYEQYF. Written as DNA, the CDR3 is TGCGCCAGCAGTAGGACAGGTTTTAAGAACTACGAGCAGTACTTC. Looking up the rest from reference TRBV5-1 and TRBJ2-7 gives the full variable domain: KAGVTQTPRYLIKTRGQQVTLSCSPISGHRSVSWYQQTPGQGLQFLFEYFSETQRNKGNFPGRFSGRQFSNSRSEMNVSTLELGDSALYLCASSRTGFKNYEQYFGPGTRLTVT.

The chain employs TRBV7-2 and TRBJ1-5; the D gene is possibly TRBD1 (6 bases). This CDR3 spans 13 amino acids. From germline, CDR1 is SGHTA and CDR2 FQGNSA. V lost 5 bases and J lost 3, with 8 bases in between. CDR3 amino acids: CASSRDNNQPQHF. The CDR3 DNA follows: TGTGCCAGCAGCCGGGACAACAATCAGCCCCAGCATTTT.

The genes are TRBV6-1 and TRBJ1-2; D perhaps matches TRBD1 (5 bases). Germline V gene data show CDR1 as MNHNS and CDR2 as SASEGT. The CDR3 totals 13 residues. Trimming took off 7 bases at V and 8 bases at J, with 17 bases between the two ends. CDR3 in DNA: TGTGCCAGCACCCTACGCGGGGGTTCCGGCTACACCTTC. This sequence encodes CASTLRGGSGYTF.

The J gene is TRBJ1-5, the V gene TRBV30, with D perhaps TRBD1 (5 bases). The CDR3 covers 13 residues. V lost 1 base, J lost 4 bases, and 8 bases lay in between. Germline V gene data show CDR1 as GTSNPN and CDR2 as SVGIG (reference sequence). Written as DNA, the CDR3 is TGTGCCTGGAGTGGGCAGGGTAATCAGCCCCAGCATTTT. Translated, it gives CAWSGQGNQPQHF.

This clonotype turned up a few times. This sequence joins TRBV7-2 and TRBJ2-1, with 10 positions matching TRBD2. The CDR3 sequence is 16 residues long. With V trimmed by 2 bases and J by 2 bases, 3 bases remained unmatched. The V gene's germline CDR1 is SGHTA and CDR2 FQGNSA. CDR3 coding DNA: TGTGCCAGCAGCTTATTTCTAGCGGGAGCCTACAATGAGCAGTTCTTC. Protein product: CASSLFLAGAYNEQFF. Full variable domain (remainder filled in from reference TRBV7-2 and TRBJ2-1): GAGVSQSPSNKVTEKGKDVELRCDPISGHTALYWYRQSLGQGLEFLIYFQGNSAPDKSGLPSDRFSAERTGGSVSTLTIQRTQQEDSAVYLCASSLFLAGAYNEQFFGPGTRLTVL.

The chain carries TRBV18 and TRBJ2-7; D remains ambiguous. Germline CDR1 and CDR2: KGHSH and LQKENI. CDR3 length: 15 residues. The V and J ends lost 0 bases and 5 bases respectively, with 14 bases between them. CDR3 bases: TGTGCCAGCTCACCACCGGTTGGGCGGCCCAACGAGCAGTACTTC. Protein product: CASSPPVGRPNEQYF.

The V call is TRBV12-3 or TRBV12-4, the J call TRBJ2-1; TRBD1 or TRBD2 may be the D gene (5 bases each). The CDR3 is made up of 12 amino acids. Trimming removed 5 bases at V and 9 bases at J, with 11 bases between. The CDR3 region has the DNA TGTGCCAGCAGTCCCAGGGAGACTGAGCAGTTCTTC. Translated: CASSPRETEQFF.

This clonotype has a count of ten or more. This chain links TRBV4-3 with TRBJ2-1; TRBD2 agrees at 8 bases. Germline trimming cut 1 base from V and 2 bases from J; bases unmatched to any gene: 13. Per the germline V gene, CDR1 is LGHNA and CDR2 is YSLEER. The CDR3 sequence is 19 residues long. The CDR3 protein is CASSQGALAAGAAYNEQFF. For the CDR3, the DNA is TGCGCCAGCAGCCAAGGCGCCCTTGCAGCGGGAGCGGCCTACAATGAGCAGTTCTTC.

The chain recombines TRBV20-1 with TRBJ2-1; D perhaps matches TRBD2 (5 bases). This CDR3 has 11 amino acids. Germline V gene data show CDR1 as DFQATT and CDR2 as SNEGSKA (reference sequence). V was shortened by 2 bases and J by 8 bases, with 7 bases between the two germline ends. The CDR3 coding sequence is TGCAGTGCTAGAAGGACTGATGAGCAGTTCTTC. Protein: CSARRTDEQFF.

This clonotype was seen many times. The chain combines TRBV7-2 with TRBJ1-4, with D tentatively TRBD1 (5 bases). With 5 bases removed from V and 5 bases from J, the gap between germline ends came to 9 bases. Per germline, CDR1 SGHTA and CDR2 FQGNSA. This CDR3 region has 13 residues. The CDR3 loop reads CASSRRGNEKLFF. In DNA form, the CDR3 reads TGTGCCAGCAGCCGACGGGGGAATGAAAAACTGTTTTTT. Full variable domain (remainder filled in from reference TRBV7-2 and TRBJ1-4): GAGVSQSPSNKVTEKGKDVELRCDPISGHTALYWYRQSLGQGLEFLIYFQGNSAPDKSGLPSDRFSAERTGGSVSTLTIQRTQQEDSAVYLCASSRRGNEKLFFGSGTQLSVL.

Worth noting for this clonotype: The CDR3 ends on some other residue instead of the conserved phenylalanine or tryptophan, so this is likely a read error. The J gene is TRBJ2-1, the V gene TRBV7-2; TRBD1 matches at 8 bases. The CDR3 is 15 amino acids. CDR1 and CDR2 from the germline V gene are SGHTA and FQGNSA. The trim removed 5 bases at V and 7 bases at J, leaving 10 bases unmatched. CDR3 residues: CASSPRRGLWNEQFV. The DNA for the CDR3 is TGTGCCAGCAGCCCCCGCAGGGGGCTGTGGAATGAGCAGTTCGTC.

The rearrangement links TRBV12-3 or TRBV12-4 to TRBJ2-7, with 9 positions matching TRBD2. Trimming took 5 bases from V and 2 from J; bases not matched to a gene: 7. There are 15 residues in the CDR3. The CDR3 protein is CASSPPGLAAYEQYF. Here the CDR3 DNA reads TGTGCCAGCAGTCCCCCGGGACTAGCAGCCTACGAGCAGTACTTC.

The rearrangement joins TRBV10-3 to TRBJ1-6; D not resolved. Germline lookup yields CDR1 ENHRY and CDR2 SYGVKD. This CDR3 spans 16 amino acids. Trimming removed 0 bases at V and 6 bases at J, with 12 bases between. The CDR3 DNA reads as TGTGCCATCAGTGAGTCTGCAGGCATAATTAATTCACCCCTCCACTTT. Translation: CAISESAGIINSPLHF.

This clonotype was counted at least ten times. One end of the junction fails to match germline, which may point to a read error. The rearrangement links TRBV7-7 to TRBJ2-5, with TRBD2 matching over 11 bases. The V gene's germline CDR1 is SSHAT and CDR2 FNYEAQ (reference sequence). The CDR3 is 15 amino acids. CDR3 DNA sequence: TGTGCTAGCAGCTCGGGACTAGCGGTCCAAGAGACCCAGTACTTC. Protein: CASSSGLAVQETQYF.

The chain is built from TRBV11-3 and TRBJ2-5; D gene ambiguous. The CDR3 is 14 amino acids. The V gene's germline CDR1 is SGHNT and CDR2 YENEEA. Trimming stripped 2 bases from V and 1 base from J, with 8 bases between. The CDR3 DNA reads TGTGCCAGCAGCTTATTAAGGGCCCAAGAGACCCAGTACTTC. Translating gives CASSLLRAQETQYF.

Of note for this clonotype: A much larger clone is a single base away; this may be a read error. The CDR3 loop is CARRSPFFRGYDQPQHF. For the CDR3, the DNA is TGTGCCAGAAGATCCCCTTTTTTCCGGGGATACGATCAGCCCCAGCATTTT. The V call is TRBV7-6, the J call TRBJ1-5; D gene ambiguous. Looked up from germline, CDR1 is SGHVS and CDR2 is FNYEAQ. V shed 9 bases and J shed 5 bases, with 26 bases lying between them. The CDR3 sequence is 17 residues long.

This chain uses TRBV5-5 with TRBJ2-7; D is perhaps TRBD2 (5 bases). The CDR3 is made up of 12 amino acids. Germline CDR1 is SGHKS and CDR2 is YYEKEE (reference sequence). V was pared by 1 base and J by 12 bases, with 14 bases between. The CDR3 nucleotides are TGTGCCAGCAGCTTGCCGGACTTTCCTTTGTACTTC. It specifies CASSLPDFPLYF.

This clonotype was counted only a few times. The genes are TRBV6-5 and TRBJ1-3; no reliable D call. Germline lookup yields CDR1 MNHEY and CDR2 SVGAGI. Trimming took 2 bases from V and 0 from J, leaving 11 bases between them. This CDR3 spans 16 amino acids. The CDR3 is CASSYEIPGSGNTIYF. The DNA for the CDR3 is TGTGCCAGCAGTTACGAGATACCAGGCTCTGGAAACACCATATATTTT.

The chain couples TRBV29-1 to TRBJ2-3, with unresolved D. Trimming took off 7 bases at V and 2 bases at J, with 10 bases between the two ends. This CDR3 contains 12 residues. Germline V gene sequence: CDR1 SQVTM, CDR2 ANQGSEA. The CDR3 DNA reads TGCAGCGCCCGGGCCTCCACAGATACGCAGTATTTT. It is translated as CSARASTDTQYF.

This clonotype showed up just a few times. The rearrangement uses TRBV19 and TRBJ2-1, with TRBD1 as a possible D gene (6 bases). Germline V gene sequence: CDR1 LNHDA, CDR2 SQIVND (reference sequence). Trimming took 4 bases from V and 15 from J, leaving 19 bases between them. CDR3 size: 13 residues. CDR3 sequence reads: CASSKWTAERPFF. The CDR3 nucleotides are TGTGCCAGTAGTAAATGGACAGCCGAACGACCGTTCTTC.

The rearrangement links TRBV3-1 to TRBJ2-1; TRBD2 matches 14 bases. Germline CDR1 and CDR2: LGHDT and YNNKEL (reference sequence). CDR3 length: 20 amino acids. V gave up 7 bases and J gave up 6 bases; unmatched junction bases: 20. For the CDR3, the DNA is TGTGCCAGCAATGGAAGGCCGACTAGCGGGAGGGCCGTAGGGTCCAATGAGCAGTTCTTC. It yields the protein CASNGRPTSGRAVGSNEQFF.